These 13 T cell receptor beta chains were all obtained from the same sample, sequenced in a study of blood T cell repertoires in COVID-19. TCRdb keeps only in-frame clones here, not all; method: immunoSEQ multiplex PCR. The repertoire holds some 250,000 clones, with 80% to 90% as singletons. Source material: PBMCs or T cells enriched from blood (not recorded which). The receptors were gathered from a woman between 45 and 65 years old who had recovered from COVID-19.

The chain carries TRBV2 and TRBJ1-2; 7 bases map to TRBD1. V lost 5 bases, J lost 5 bases, and 8 bases stayed unmatched. The CDR3 loop spans 14 amino acids. Germline V gene lookup returns CDR1 SNHLY and CDR2 FYNNEI. CDR3 sequence reads: CASSSLDRRYGYTF. In DNA, the CDR3 is TGTGCCAGCAGTTCATTGGACAGGCGGTATGGCTACACCTTC.

The rearrangement links TRBV5-6 to TRBJ1-1; D uncertain. V lost 5 bases to trimming and J lost 5 bases, with 13 bases between them. The CDR3 loop spans 13 amino acids. Germline CDR1 is SGHDT and CDR2 is YYEEEE. CDR3: CASRPLGETEAFF. CDR3 sequence (DNA): TGTGCCAGCAGACCACTCGGGGAAACTGAAGCTTTCTTT.

This chain joins TRBV19 and TRBJ2-1; D unresolved. CDR3 length equals 15 residues. The V and J ends lost 4 bases and 5 bases respectively, with 15 bases between them. The V gene's germline CDR1 is LNHDA and CDR2 SQIVND (reference sequence). The CDR3 loop reads CASSNRGVRDNEQFF. For the CDR3, the DNA is TGTGCCAGTAGTAATAGAGGAGTTAGAGACAATGAGCAGTTCTTC. The whole variable domain, remainder taken from reference TRBV19 and TRBJ2-1, is DGGITQSPKYLFRKEGQNVTLSCEQNLNHDAMYWYRQDPGQGLRLIYYSQIVNDFQKGDIAEGYSVSREKKESFPLTVTSAQKNPTAFYLCASSNRGVRDNEQFFGPGTRLTVL.

The chain joins TRBV10-3 to TRBJ1-1, with TRBD1 matching over 7 bases. The junction had 8 bases not matched to a gene; V was cut back by 5 bases and J by 5 bases. The germline CDR1 and CDR2 sequences are ENHRY and SYGVKD. The CDR3 runs 14 residues. CDR3 in amino acids: CAISSLDRVTEAFF. In DNA, the CDR3 is TGTGCCATCAGTTCCCTCGACAGGGTAACTGAAGCTTTCTTT.

V is TRBV10-3 and J is TRBJ2-1; 7 bases agree with TRBD2. V lost 3 bases and J lost 4; bases outside the gene matches: 6. This CDR3 spans 15 amino acids. The germline CDR1 and CDR2 sequences are ENHRY and SYGVKD. CDR3 sequence reads: CAISELSGTYNEQFF. The CDR3 DNA sequence: TGTGCCATCAGTGAACTGAGCGGGACTTACAATGAGCAGTTCTTC.

The rearrangement joins TRBV7-2 to TRBJ1-2; possibly TRBD1 for D (6 bases). Trimming pared 2 bases from V and 3 bases from J, leaving 10 bases between. The CDR3 contains 14 residues. The V gene's germline CDR1 is SGHTA and CDR2 FQGNSA. CDR3 loop: CASSLSAGDYGYTF. In DNA, the CDR3 is TGTGCCAGCAGCTTAAGTGCAGGGGACTATGGCTACACCTTC.

The chain links TRBV5-1 to TRBJ2-7; D might be TRBD2 (5 bases). CDR1 and CDR2 (germline): SGHRS, YFSETQ. V lost 4 bases and J lost 6, with 14 bases in between. This CDR3 is 13 amino acids long. The CDR3 is CASSPALRGEQYF. The CDR3 DNA reads as TGCGCCAGCAGCCCAGCTCTTCGGGGCGAGCAGTACTTC.

This chain uses TRBV2 with TRBJ1-1; no clear D gene. Germline CDR1 is SNHLY and CDR2 is FYNNEI. The V gene lost 6 bases and the J gene lost 4 bases, with 15 bases spanning the gap. The CDR3 length is 14 residues. This CDR3 is CASSVLEGSTEAFF. The CDR3 DNA reads TGTGCCAGCAGCGTCCTGGAGGGATCCACTGAAGCTTTCTTT. Drawing the rest from reference TRBV2 and TRBJ1-1, the complete variable domain is EPEVTQTPSHQVTQMGQEVILRCVPISNHLYFYWYRQILGQKVEFLVSFYNNEISEKSEIFDDQFSVERPDGSNFTLKIRSTKLEDSAMYFCASSVLEGSTEAFFGQGTRLTVV.

The rearrangement joins TRBV27 to TRBJ1-1, with D tentatively TRBD1 (5 bases). Germline V gives CDR1 MNHEY, CDR2 SMNVEV (reference sequence). With 6 bases removed from V and 8 bases from J, the gap between germline ends came to 19 bases. The CDR3 spans 14 residues. This CDR3 is CASSRERWQGEAFF. The CDR3 nucleotides are TGTGCCAGCAGCCGAGAACGTTGGCAGGGAGAAGCTTTCTTT.

This chain uses TRBV11-2 with TRBJ2-2; D unclear. The V gene's germline CDR1 is SGHAT and CDR2 FQNNGV. The CDR3 is 15 amino acids. Deletions cut 0 bases from V and 2 bases from J, with 7 bases between. The CDR3 DNA reads as TGTGCCAGCAGCTTAGATCCCCAAAACACCGGGGAGCTGTTTTTT. It is translated as CASSLDPQNTGELFF.

The V gene is TRBV5-1, the J gene TRBJ1-2, with 7 nucleotides matching TRBD1. There are 15 residues in the CDR3. Germline V CDR1 and CDR2: SGHRS, YFSETQ. Trimming cost V 4 bases and J 7 bases; bases outside gene matches: 13. CDR3 amino acids: CASSEQTTGVAGYTF. CDR3 DNA: TGCGCCAGCAGCGAACAAACCACAGGGGTAGCTGGCTACACCTTC.

CDR3: CASSQSGLADGNEQFF. In DNA, the CDR3 is TGTGCCAGCAGCCAATCCGGACTAGCGGACGGAAATGAGCAGTTCTTC. V gene TRBV7-9 combines with J gene TRBJ2-1; TRBD2 matches 10 bases. The trim removed 5 bases at V and 7 bases at J, leaving 11 bases unmatched. The CDR3 is 16 amino acids. Germline CDR1 reads SEHNR; CDR2 reads FQNEAQ (reference sequence).

The rearrangement uses TRBV21-1 and TRBJ1-1. TRBV21-1 is assigned pseudogene status. The CDR3 has 14 amino acids. The CDR3: CASSPDGRNTEAFF. DNA for the CDR3: TGTGCCAGCAGCCCCGACGGGAGAAACACTGAAGCTTTCTTT.